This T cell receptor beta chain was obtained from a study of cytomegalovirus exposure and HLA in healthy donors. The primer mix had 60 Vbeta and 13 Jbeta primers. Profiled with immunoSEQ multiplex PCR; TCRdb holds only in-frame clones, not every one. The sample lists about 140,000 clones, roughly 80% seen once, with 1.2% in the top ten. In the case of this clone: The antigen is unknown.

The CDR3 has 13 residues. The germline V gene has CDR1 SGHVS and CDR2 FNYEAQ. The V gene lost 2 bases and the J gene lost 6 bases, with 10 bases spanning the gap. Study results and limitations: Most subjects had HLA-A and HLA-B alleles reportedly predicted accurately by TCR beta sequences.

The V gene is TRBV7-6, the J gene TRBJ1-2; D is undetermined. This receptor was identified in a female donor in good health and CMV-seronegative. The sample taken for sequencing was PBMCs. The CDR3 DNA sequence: TGTGCCAGCAGCTTATACCAGTCAAATGGCTACACCTTC. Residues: CASSLYQSNGYTF.